Sequencing of this T cell receptor beta chain was carried out in a study of cytomegalovirus exposure and HLA in healthy donors. Study-wide findings and caveats: The study designated around 150 TCR beta chains cytomegalovirus-associated.

The PCR contained 60 Vbeta and 13 Jbeta primers. Assay: immunoSEQ multiplex PCR; the TCRdb copy retains only in-frame clones and omits some. The table shows around 150,000 clones, with over 60% occurring only once. This CDR3 has 20 amino acids. V lost 2 bases, J lost 1 base, and 25 bases lay in between. Looked up from germline, CDR1 is SGHKS and CDR2 is YYEKEE (reference sequence). Comment on this clone: Its target is unknown.

The clonotype originates from a woman between 40 and 55 years old in good health and CMV-seronegative. The V and J genes are TRBV5-5 and TRBJ1-3; D is perhaps TRBD1 (6 bases). The material sequenced was PBMCs. CDR3 region: CASSLGLDRTSRWSGNTIYF. The DNA for the CDR3 is TGTGCCAGCAGCTTAGGTTTGGACAGAACCTCGAGGTGGTCTGGAAACACCATATATTTT.